This T cell receptor beta chain was captured in a study of CD8+ T cells in alopecia areata listed by TCRdb under 2018. Background on the whole study: The treated patients took part in an open-label pilot trial in which moderate-to-severe alopecia areata was treated with oral tofacitinib at 5 to 10 mg twice daily. Patients stayed on tofacitinib for 6 to 18 months and then had 6 months of follow-up off drug so that delayed response and recurrence could be assessed. In treated patients, disease severity was measured using the SALT score, which gives the percentage of scalp surface area affected. High-throughput TCRbeta sequencing was used to examine T cell clonal expansion in alopecia areata in both the C3H/HeJ mouse model and human patients. Human TCRbeta sequencing covered scalp tissue and sorted CD4+ and CD8+ peripheral blood T cells from patchy and totalis/universalis alopecia areata patients and healthy controls. Tofacitinib-treated patients had biopsies at baseline and at 4 and 24 weeks of treatment, with a later scalp biopsy in several patients. Clonality in the scalp was compared among normal scalp (n=4), patchy alopecia areata scalp (n=8), and alopecia totalis/universalis scalp (n=8). RNA was extracted with the PAXgene miRNA kit for fixed scalp, the miRNeasy kit for PBMCs, and the RNeasy kit for mouse skin. TCRbeta CDR3 regions were amplified by immunoSEQ multiplex PCR with 35 Vbeta forward and 13 Jbeta reverse primers.

The sample's treatment or condition label, in plain terms: oral pan-JAK inhibitor, 5-10 mg twice daily. Peripheral blood and lesional scalp punch biopsies were obtained from patients with alopecia areata. PBMCs were isolated by density centrifugation and stained for CD3, CD4 and CD8, after which CD4+ and CD8+ T cells were sorted on a FACSAria. V gives up 0 bases and J gives up 5 bases, and the segment between their germline ends measures 10 bases. The CDR3 sequence holds 14 residues, the cysteine and phenylalanine included. CDR3 DNA only is kept here, 42 bases in frame from base 1. CDR1 SGHTA and CDR2 FQGTGA were looked up in the germline V gene. Libraries were constructed by the immunoSEQ multiplex PCR assay. For TCR sequencing, RNA was extracted from every sample and reverse transcribed into cDNA to serve as template. First-strand cDNA was synthesized using SuperScript III with a 2:1 mix of oligo-dT and random hexamers. A synthetic immune receptor repertoire was used to measure amplification bias, and any remaining bias was corrected computationally. The original pipeline was this. After raw reads were preprocessed to remove errors, the CDR3 was defined following IMGT conventions as running from the conserved cysteine to phenylalanine. Clonality was computed by normalizing Shannon entropy by log2 of the number of productive unique TCRs and subtracting the result from 1. CD4 or CD8 identity of scalp clones was inferred by cross-referencing scalp TCRbeta sequences with sorted blood CD4 and CD8 repertoires. In its TCRdb copy, this immuneACCESS table keeps in-frame sequences only and misses some clones. Where compared with another copy, unresolved V genes explain less than half of these, and the others have no known cause. D and trimming were read from the DNA, whereas the V and J calls and clone size are those reported in that table. This sample holds fewer than 250,000 clones; approximately 40% were observed only once. The ten largest clones capture over 2% of the sample.

Findings and caveats that apply to the study as a whole: Because the treated cohort was small and included a single nonresponder, larger studies are needed to assess links between baseline CD8+ expansion and response. Compared with normal scalp, lesional scalp, particularly in alopecia totalis/universalis, had higher clonality and more expanded CD8+ clones, which suggests antigenic drive. During tofacitinib treatment, many expanded lesional clones remained in scalp and blood, and this persistence may partly explain relapse after treatment is stopped. Unlike mouse skin, where gammadelta T cells dominate, normal human skin contains resident alphabeta T cells that get sequenced too, which complicates analysis of the scalp TCR repertoire. Shared TCR sequences between patients were less evident than in mice, which may be partly attributable to HLA diversity in the patient population. With tofacitinib, both scalp clonality and the number of expanded CD8+ clones among the top 100 scalp clones went down significantly.

As to this clone: The antigen it binds to is not known. No base qualities exist here, and no much larger clone lies one base off it.

The V gene is TRBV7-3 and the J gene is TRBJ1-1; a tentative D call is TRBD1 (5 bases match). This receptor was obtained from a human donor with alopecia areata. Sequencing used CD4+ T cells sorted from blood, obtained at approximately week 39, from a patient treated with tofacitinib. The DNA is as follows: TGTGCCAGCAGCTTAACGGGGGTTTGGACTGAAGCTTTCTTT. Its amino acids are CASSLTGVWTEAFF. With all but the CDR3 taken from the reference TRBV7-3 and TRBJ1-1 genes, the full variable domain is: GAGVSQTPSNKVTEKGKYVELRCDPISGHTALYWYRQSLGQGPEFLIYFQGTGAADDSGLPNDRFFAVRPEGSVSTLKIQRTERGDSAVYLCASSLTGVWTEAFFGQGTRLTVV.